Here is one T cell receptor (beta chain) with its context. The antigen remains unidentified. These data are taken from a study of OX40 agonist ivuxolimab in advanced cancers. Study at large: Every 2 weeks, patients received ivuxolimab intravenously, dosed at 0.01 to 10 mg/kg. General study points: Nonresponders, in some cases, also had low normalized T-cell clonal expansion. Among patients with partial responses at 0.1-3.0 mg/kg, clonal expansion was among the lowest. The study found that CD8+ T cells averaged more expanded clones than CD4+.

The CDR3 runs to 16 residues. V was clipped by 8 bases and J by 5 bases; unmatched bases: 17. Germline values: CDR1 MNHEY, CDR2 SMNVEV (reference sequence). The protocol was immunoSEQ multiplex PCR, while the TCRdb copy is restricted to in-frame clones and leaves out a portion. The table includes about 84,000 clones, roughly nine tenths detected once. The chain is built from TRBV27 and TRBJ2-5, with TRBD1 matching 7 bases. Material: CD4+ or CD8+ T cells sorted from blood, obtained in a trial of the OX40 agonist ivuxolimab. This sequence was found in an adult with an advanced solid tumor such as melanoma, head and neck, liver or kidney cancer. The CDR3 DNA reads as TGTGCCAGCCCAAAGGGGGCTTCCCAGAAAGGGGAGACCCAGTACTTC. Residues: CASPKGASQKGETQYF.